This T cell receptor beta chain originates from a study of T cells in Graves' hyperthyroidism and ophthalmopathy (dated by TCRdb to the late 2010s). For the wider study: Peripheral blood samples were taken at the time of initial diagnosis, prior to any treatment. To identify distinguishing TCR V-J signatures, a discovery cohort of about 100 patients was used, comprising 43 with Graves' ophthalmopathy and under 60 with stable Graves' hyperthyroidism. Prospective prediction of ophthalmopathy was tested in an independent validation cohort consisting of some 20 hyperthyroidism patients and 15 or so patients who later progressed to ophthalmopathy. The roughly 90 discovery patients were divided at random into training and test sets in a 7:3 ratio. In addition, the study compared T-cell repertoires in thyroid tissue and in blood from about 6 Graves' hyperthyroidism patients. Once sampling was done, hyperthyroidism patients were given methimazole at a starting dose of 30 mg daily, whereas ophthalmopathy patients were given high-dose intravenous methylprednisolone. According to the paper, TCR Vbeta CDR3 sequencing was carried out on over 130 peripheral blood samples, which came from under 50 ophthalmopathy, under 85 hyperthyroidism and roughly 17 progressor patients. The study at large found these results: Sample size was not statistically predetermined, and investigators were not blinded to group allocation. Ophthalmopathy was separated from stable hyperthyroidism by a 13 V-J signature model, with around 90% sensitivity and roughly 81% specificity obtained in cross-validation and 80%/75% obtained in testing. Blood samples also contained most of the expanded thyroid clonotypes (frequency above 0.001), which suggests that blood repertoires may reflect thyroid immune responses. In validation, progression to ophthalmopathy was predicted by the model with about 70% sensitivity and just over 72% specificity, a median of around 5.9 months before onset.

Clipping removes 5 bases from V and 7 bases from J, with 11 as the unmatched junction base count. The germline V gene (reference sequence) specifies LGHDT as CDR1 and YNNKEL as CDR2. Spanning cysteine to phenylalanine, the CDR3 consists of 15 amino acids. Just CDR3 DNA is preserved here, 45 bases in frame from base 1. TCR beta CDR3 regions were amplified from RNA transcripts. The TCR CDR3 was subjected to a first round of RT-PCR using the HTBI primer set and the Qiagen OneStep RT-PCR kit. A second multiplex PCR round built the libraries, followed by size selection and purification. The libraries were sequenced on an Illumina HiSeq2000 using paired-end 100 bp reads. The authors' pipeline ran thus. SOAPnuke was used to process the raw data, removing reads that contained adapters or uncalled bases, had a mean Phred below 15, or lacked an exact match to the constant primer or identifier. COPE v1.2.5 was used to merge the high-quality paired reads, and each unique nucleotide sequence was defined as a clonotype. Clonotypes were aligned to IMGT TRBV, TRBD and TRBJ reference segments using MiTCR v1.1. The analysis was restricted to V-J combinations with a frequency above 0.0001, which together covered about 99% of the repertoires. The TCS score was defined as F50 (clonal expansion) divided by E x V (chaos), with BLOSUM62-based TCRdist calculated between CDR3 peptides within each V-J. Welch's t-statistics and random forest reduced just over 500 V-J features to about 12, which were used in a naive Bayes classifier (R e1071). TCRdb trimmed the raw reads at Q25, called clones with MiXCR and kept productive beta chains. Here each entry gathers all rows of one CDR3 protein and keeps the most common genes and DNA. TCRdb, not the original authors, processed these V and J calls. Here the sample has 410,000 or so distinct CDR3 sequences; about 14% occur a single time. The leading ten clones occupy less than 15% of the sample.

In this sample, this clonotype turned up many times. The target of this receptor is not known. No clone much larger than this one lies a single base away; base qualities are absent. Moderately to severely active disease, a Clinical Activity Score of at least 3, a NOSPECS grade of at least 4, and a duration under 3 months were present in ophthalmopathy patients. Exclusion was applied to patients with uncontrolled infections, other autoimmune diseases, pregnancy or lactation. Diagnoses relied on clinical symptoms, serum thyroxine and TRAb, thyroid ultrasound and orbital computed tomography. PBMCs were isolated from about 9.2 ml of fresh peripheral blood by Ficoll-Paque density gradient centrifugation. Total RNA was extracted using Trizol reagent, and RNA quality was assessed on an Agilent 2100 Bioanalyzer.

Sequenced input: blood. The source of this sequence is a man between 18 and 29 years old with Graves' ophthalmopathy. The rearranged segments are TRBV3-1 and TRBJ1-1; 9 of the junction bases match TRBD1. The CDR3 reads CASSSPGTGYSEAFF. The base sequence is TGTGCCAGCAGCAGTCCCGGGACAGGGTACAGTGAAGCTTTCTTT. Outside the CDR3, residues come from the reference TRBV3-1 and TRBJ1-1 proteins, so the full variable domain is: DTAVSQTPKYLVTQMGNDKSIKCEQNLGHDTMYWYKQDSKKFLKIMFSYNNKELIINETVPNRFSPKSPDKAHLNLHINSLELGDSAVYFCASSSPGTGYSEAFFGQGTRLTVV.